Presented here are 5 T cell receptor beta chains from one specimen sequenced in a study of human T cells and chemical hapten exposure. TCRdb fed the RACE reads into MiXCR, producing one record per CDR3 protein. The sample has roughly 180,000 distinct CDR3 sequences, 20% to 25% seen once. Time point specified: patch test 1, 2 weeks after DPC sensitization. Documented treatment: therapeutic diphenylcyclopropenone sensitization with weekly scalp DPC. Material: whole blood, obtained in connection with sensitization to the hapten diphenylcyclopropenone (DPC). These receptors were taken from a woman between 45 and 60 years old with alopecia areata. Some clones in this sample may be carry-over from other donors' samples.

V is TRBV20-1 and J is TRBJ2-3; TRBD2 is a possible D gene (6 bases). The V and J ends lost 6 bases and 4 bases respectively, with 26 bases between them. The CDR3 is 17 residues long. Germline CDR1 is DFQATT and CDR2 is SNEGSKA (reference sequence). CDR3 DNA sequence: TGCAGTGCCCCTAGTAACCTAGCGCAAGGGGCCCCAGATACGCAGTATTTT. This sequence encodes CSAPSNLAQGAPDTQYF.

The V and J genes are TRBV3-1 and TRBJ2-1; 11 bases align to TRBD2. The CDR3 consists of 18 residues. Unmatched junction bases numbered 12, after V lost 0 bases and J lost 8 bases. Germline CDR1 reads LGHDT; CDR2 reads YNNKEL (reference sequence). CDR3 residues: CASSQEWWLAGGGDEQFF. The CDR3 DNA reads TGTGCCAGCAGCCAAGAGTGGTGGCTAGCGGGAGGTGGAGATGAGCAGTTCTTC.

This chain links TRBV7-2 with TRBJ2-5, with no clear D. V lost 2 bases and J lost 2, with 6 bases in between. The germline gives CDR1 SGHTA, CDR2 FQGNSA. The CDR3 contains 13 residues. CDR3 coding DNA: TGTGCCAGCAGCTTACGCCTACAAGAGACCCAGTACTTC. Amino acid sequence: CASSLRLQETQYF.

This clonotype showed up just a few times. The chain employs TRBV28 and TRBJ1-1; 9 bases map to TRBD1. This CDR3 has 15 amino acids. Trimming cost V 6 bases and J 0 bases; bases outside gene matches: 5. Germline V gives CDR1 MDHEN, CDR2 SYDVKM. Here the CDR3 reads CASRRDRGMNTEAFF. In DNA, the CDR3 is TGTGCCAGCAGGAGAGACAGGGGGATGAACACTGAAGCTTTCTTT.

Ten or more counts support this clonotype. This chain links TRBV29-1 with TRBJ2-7; no clear D gene. CDR3 length: 13 amino acids. V lost 7 bases and J 0 bases, leaving 13 bases between the germline ends. CDR1 and CDR2 from the germline V gene are SQVTM and ANQGSEA. CDR3 DNA sequence: TGCAGCGCAACTGGGGTGAGCTCCTACGAGCAGTACTTC. This gives the protein CSATGVSSYEQYF.